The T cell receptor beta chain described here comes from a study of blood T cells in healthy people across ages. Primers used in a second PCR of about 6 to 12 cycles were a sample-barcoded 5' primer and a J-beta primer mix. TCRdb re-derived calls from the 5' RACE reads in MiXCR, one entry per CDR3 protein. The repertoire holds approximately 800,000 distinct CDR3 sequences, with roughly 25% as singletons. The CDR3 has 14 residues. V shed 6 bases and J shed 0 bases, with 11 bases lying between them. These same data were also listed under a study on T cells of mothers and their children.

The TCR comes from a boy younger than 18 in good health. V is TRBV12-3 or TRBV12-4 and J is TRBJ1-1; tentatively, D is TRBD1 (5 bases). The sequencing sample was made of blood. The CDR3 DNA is TGTGCCAGCAGGGGGGGAGACATGAACACTGAAGCTTTCTTT. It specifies CASRGGDMNTEAFF.